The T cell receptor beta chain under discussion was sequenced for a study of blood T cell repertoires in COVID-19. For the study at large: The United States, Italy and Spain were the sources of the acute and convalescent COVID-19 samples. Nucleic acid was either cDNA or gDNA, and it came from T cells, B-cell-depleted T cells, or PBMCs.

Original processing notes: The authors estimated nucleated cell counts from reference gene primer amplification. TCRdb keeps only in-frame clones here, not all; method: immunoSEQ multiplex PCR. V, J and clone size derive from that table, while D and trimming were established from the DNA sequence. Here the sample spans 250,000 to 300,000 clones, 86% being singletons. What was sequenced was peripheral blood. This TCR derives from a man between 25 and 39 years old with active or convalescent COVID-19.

This CDR3 reads CASSPPRGGGNEQFF. As DNA, the CDR3 is TGTGCCAGCAGTCCGCCTCGGGGGGGTGGCAATGAGCAGTTCTTC. The chain combines TRBV6-1 with TRBJ2-1; TRBD2 matches at 8 bases. The germline gives CDR1 MNHNS, CDR2 SASEGT. This CDR3 comprises 15 residues. V was pared by 5 bases and J by 6 bases, with 9 bases of the junction left unmatched.